The 30 T cell receptor beta chains below all came from one sample that was sequenced in a study of molecular identifiers for immune sequencing clone quantification. TCRdb ran MiXCR on the PCR reads and lists one entry per CDR3 protein. The data show about 68,000 distinct CDR3 sequences, 15% to 20% seen once. The sequenced sample consisted of naive CD8+ T cells from blood, with Jurkat cell RNA spiked in. Subset denoted: FACS-sorted CD8+CD4-CCR7+CD45RA+ naive T cells. The receptors stem from a human donor in good health. Some libraries in this study had Jurkat cell RNA spiked in.

This clonotype was found many times. The chain employs TRBV19 and TRBJ2-1; no clear D. The CDR3 has 13 amino acids. Germline V gene lookup returns CDR1 LNHDA and CDR2 SQIVND (reference sequence). The V and J ends lost 5 bases and 8 bases respectively, with 13 bases between them. The CDR3 protein is CASSPWGPDEQFF. DNA for the CDR3: TGTGCCAGTAGTCCATGGGGTCCCGATGAGCAGTTCTTC.

This clonotype has a count of ten or more. The rearrangement uses TRBV13 and TRBJ2-7; tentative D call: TRBD1 (6 bases). CDR1 and CDR2 from the germline V gene are PRHDT and FYEKMQ (reference sequence). Trimming left V 5 bases short and J 3 bases short, with 14 bases between. The CDR3 extends over 14 amino acids. The DNA for the CDR3 is TGTGCCAGCAGCCAAGACAGGACTTACTACGAGCAGTACTTC. Translated, it gives CASSQDRTYYEQYF.

This clonotype was observed many times. CDR3 loop: CAIRPRGLAGGTDTQYF. As DNA, the CDR3 is TGTGCCATCAGGCCACGGGGACTAGCGGGAGGCACAGATACGCAGTATTTT. The rearrangement links TRBV10-3 to TRBJ2-3; 14 nucleotides line up with TRBD2. Germline lookup yields CDR1 ENHRY and CDR2 SYGVKD. The CDR3 runs to 17 residues. The V segment lost 6 bases and the J segment 1 base; nucleotides outside the gene matches: 6.

In regard to this clonotype: Its ends do not fully match the called genes, so a read error is possible. The V call is TRBV7-9, the J call TRBJ2-3; 9 positions match TRBD2. Germline-derived CDR1 and CDR2 are SEHNR and FQNEAQ (reference sequence). The CDR3 is 16 residues long. CDR3 sequence reads: CASSPLGGRADHTRYF. CDR3 DNA sequence: TGTGCCAGCAGCCCCTTGGGCGGGAGGGCCGATCATACGCGGTATTTT.

Comments on this clonotype: The junction shows a germline mismatch at one end, possibly a read error. The chain combines TRBV6-6 with TRBJ1-2, with D maybe TRBD1 (5 bases). CDR1 and CDR2 from the germline V gene are MNHNY and SVGAGI (reference sequence). The CDR3 runs to 15 residues. CDR3 DNA: TGTGCCAGCAGTTCCTCTCTGACAGCAGTCTATGGCTTCACCTTC. Protein sequence: CASSSSLTAVYGFTF.

A note on this clonotype: The conserved final phenylalanine or tryptophan is absent from the CDR3, which likely points to a read error. The chain is built from TRBV19 and TRBJ1-1; tentative D call: TRBD1 (5 bases). Trimming removed 0 bases from V and 5 bases from J, with 16 bases in between. Germline V CDR1 and CDR2: LNHDA, SQIVND (reference sequence). The CDR3 sequence is 16 residues long. The CDR3 loop is CASSIEEGREGTEAFV. The CDR3 DNA reads TGTGCCAGTAGTATAGAAGAGGGGCGCGAGGGAACTGAAGCTTTCGTT.

This clonotype was counted at least ten times. V is TRBV27 and J is TRBJ2-6; perhaps TRBD1 as D (5 bases). V gave up 4 bases and J gave up 0 bases, with 7 bases separating them. From germline, CDR1 is MNHEY and CDR2 SMNVEV (reference sequence). CDR3 length: 15 amino acids. This CDR3 reads CASSSTVSGANVLTF. For the CDR3, the DNA is TGTGCCAGCAGTTCGACAGTCTCTGGGGCCAACGTCCTGACTTTC.

Comments on this clonotype: This may be a read error: a much more frequent sequence differs by one nucleotide. Here the CDR3 reads CASSLVSGPHGYTF. CDR3 nucleotide sequence: TGTGCCAGCAGCTTAGTTTCTGGACCCCATGGCTACACCTTC. The chain combines TRBV7-9 with TRBJ1-2; D gene unclear. V was pared by 1 base and J by 6 bases, with 12 bases between. The CDR3 runs to 14 residues. CDR1 and CDR2 (germline): SEHNR, FQNEAQ (reference sequence).

This clonotype has a handful of counts. The rearrangement uses TRBV15 and TRBJ1-3, with D unresolved. CDR1 and CDR2 from the germline V gene are LNHNV and YYDKDF (reference sequence). V was shortened by 0 bases and J by 0 bases, with 6 bases between the two germline ends. CDR3 length: 15 residues. CDR3 loop: CATSRDRLSGNTIYF. CDR3 nucleotides: TGTGCCACCAGCAGAGACAGACTCTCTGGAAACACCATATATTTT. Together with reference TRBV15 and TRBJ1-3, the CDR3 gives the full variable domain: DAMVIQNPRYQVTQFGKPVTLSCSQTLNHNVMYWYQQKSSQAPKLLFHYYDKDFNNEADTPDNFQSRRPNTSFCFLDIRSPGLGDTAMYLCATSRDRLSGNTIYFGEGSWLTVV.

To note about this clonotype: The junction departs from the called germline gene at one end, perhaps through a read error. The chain combines TRBV4-3 with TRBJ2-1; D is undetermined. The CDR3 length is 14 residues. Germline CDR1 reads LGHNA; CDR2 reads YSLEER. The CDR3 sequence is CASSQDSVRNGQFF. The CDR3 DNA follows: TGCGCCAGCAGCCAAGATTCAGTTAGGAATGGGCAGTTCTTC.

This clonotype was seen ten or more times. The chain links TRBV28 to TRBJ1-1; D unresolved. The germline CDR1 and CDR2 sequences are MDHEN and SYDVKM. V lost 4 bases to trimming and J lost 8 bases, with 17 bases between them. The CDR3 covers 14 residues. The CDR3 spells CASSSLRDGYEAFF. The CDR3 DNA follows: TGTGCCAGCAGTTCCTTACGTGACGGCTACGAAGCTTTCTTT.

On this clonotype: This may be a read error: a much more frequent sequence differs by one nucleotide. The rearrangement links TRBV27 to TRBJ1-1, with D perhaps TRBD1 (5 bases). Germline V gives CDR1 MNHEY, CDR2 SMNVEV (reference sequence). The CDR3 length is 12 residues. The CDR3 sequence: CASSLLRGEASF. The CDR3 DNA reads as TGTGCCAGCAGTTTATTGAGAGGGGAAGCTTCCTTT.

V usage is TRBV7-3 and J usage is TRBJ2-3; 8 bases match TRBD2. The CDR3 covers 17 residues. The V and J ends lost 1 base and 1 base, in that order; junction bases with no gene match: 7. Per the germline V gene, CDR1 is SGHTA and CDR2 is FQGTGA. Here the CDR3 DNA reads TGTGCCAGCAGCTTAATCTCGGCGGGAGGCGGCACAGATACGCAGTATTTT. It encodes CASSLISAGGGTDTQYF.

This clonotype occurred many times. The chain is built from TRBV20-1 and TRBJ2-3; D unclear. The germline gives CDR1 DFQATT, CDR2 SNEGSKA (reference sequence). V was trimmed by 3 bases and J by 0 bases, leaving 10 bases between them. The CDR3 covers 14 residues. The CDR3 spells CSASSSTSTDTQYF. For the CDR3, the DNA is TGCAGTGCTAGCTCGTCGACTAGCACAGATACGCAGTATTTT.

This clonotype was seen repeatedly, ten times or more. V usage is TRBV12-3 or TRBV12-4 and J usage is TRBJ1-2; a possible D gene is TRBD1 (5 bases). The V and J ends lost 3 bases and 5 bases respectively, with 10 bases between them. This CDR3 region has 13 residues. The CDR3 DNA is TGTGCCAGCAGTTTCGCCAGGGTTTATGGCTACACCTTC. Its protein is CASSFARVYGYTF.

This clonotype has at least ten counts. The rearrangement uses TRBV11-2 and TRBJ2-1; no definite D call. CDR3 length: 16 residues. V gave up 5 bases and J gave up 2 bases, with 16 bases separating them. From germline, CDR1 is SGHAT and CDR2 FQNNGV. CDR3 coding DNA: TGTGCCAGCAGCCCAGAACCCCTCTGGGCCTACAATGAGCAGTTCTTC. It translates to CASSPEPLWAYNEQFF.

This clonotype was detected many times. The CDR3 protein is CASRGESYEQYF. Here the CDR3 DNA reads TGTGCCAGCCGAGGGGAATCCTACGAGCAGTACTTC. This chain uses TRBV27 with TRBJ2-7, with D possibly being TRBD1 or TRBD2 (5 bases each). This CDR3 is built from 12 residues. The germline V gene encodes CDR1 MNHEY and CDR2 SMNVEV (reference sequence). Trimming left V 8 bases short and J 1 base short, with 9 bases between.

This clonotype was counted many times. The V call is TRBV28, the J call TRBJ1-5, with D unresolved. Trimming pared 6 bases from V and 0 bases from J, leaving 6 bases between. The germline gives CDR1 MDHEN, CDR2 SYDVKM. This CDR3 has 13 amino acids. This CDR3 is CASSPVSNQPQHF. The CDR3 DNA reads as TGTGCCAGCAGCCCAGTTAGCAATCAGCCCCAGCATTTT.

About this clonotype: A read error may produce the germline difference seen at one junction end. The chain uses TRBV9 and TRBJ2-6; D is possibly TRBD1 (6 bases). Per the germline V gene, CDR1 is SGDLS and CDR2 is YYNGEE. The CDR3 is made up of 17 amino acids. CDR3 DNA: TGTGCCAGCAGCGTATTAACGGGAAGTGCAGGGGCCAGCGTCCTGACTTTC. Translating it yields CASSVLTGSAGASVLTF.

This clonotype was counted ten times or more. V gene TRBV5-4 combines with J gene TRBJ2-3; D gene ambiguous. Trimming took 3 bases from V and 0 from J, leaving 8 bases between them. Germline V gene sequence: CDR1 SGHNT, CDR2 YYREEE (reference sequence). This CDR3 has 14 residues. Here the CDR3 reads CASSYWGSTDTQYF. Written as DNA, the CDR3 is TGTGCCAGCAGCTACTGGGGAAGCACAGATACGCAGTATTTT.

In regard to this clonotype: A read error may explain this, as a much larger clone is one base away. The rearrangement links TRBV27 to TRBJ2-7; D is unresolved. The CDR3 sequence is 14 residues long. Germline lookup yields CDR1 MNHEY and CDR2 SMNVEV (reference sequence). CDR3 sequence reads: CAGRVAEFTYEQYF. CDR3 sequence (DNA): TGTGCCGGCAGAGTCGCGGAGTTCACCTACGAGCAGTACTTC.

In this sample, this clonotype turned up many times. The genes are TRBV7-9 and TRBJ2-3; TRBD2 aligns across 10 bases. The trim removed 7 bases at V and 2 bases at J, leaving 15 bases unmatched. CDR1 and CDR2 from the germline V gene are SEHNR and FQNEAQ (reference sequence). The CDR3 extends over 18 amino acids. The CDR3 sequence: CASNAPPLAGAVTDTQYF. CDR3 in DNA: TGTGCCAGCAACGCGCCACCGCTAGCGGGAGCAGTCACAGATACGCAGTATTTT.

This clonotype was picked up many times. V usage is TRBV7-9 and J usage is TRBJ2-5, with 7 bases matching TRBD2. V trimming: 5 bases; J trimming: 4 bases; junction bases outside the gene matches: 7. CDR1 and CDR2 (germline): SEHNR, FQNEAQ (reference sequence). There are 14 residues in the CDR3. CDR3: CASSPTSVVETQYF. In nucleotides, the CDR3 is TGTGCCAGCAGCCCTACTAGCGTAGTAGAGACCCAGTACTTC. The full variable domain, its missing parts supplied by reference TRBV7-9 and TRBJ2-5, is DTGVSQNPRHKITKRGQNVTFRCDPISEHNRLYWYRQTLGQGPEFLTYFQNEAQLEKSRLLSDRFSAERPKGSFSTLEIQRTEQGDSAMYLCASSPTSVVETQYFGPGTRLLVL.

This clonotype was picked up many times. The V gene is TRBV20-1, the J gene TRBJ2-7, with D possibly TRBD1 on 5 matching bases. The CDR3 length is 11 residues. The ends were cut back, 4 bases at V and 3 bases at J, with 7 bases in the middle. Germline V gene sequence: CDR1 DFQATT, CDR2 SNEGSKA (reference sequence). In DNA, the CDR3 is TGCAGTGCTAACCAGGGCTACGAGCAGTACTTC. Residues: CSANQGYEQYF.

This clonotype was counted at least ten times. V is TRBV29-1 and J is TRBJ2-7; possibly TRBD1 or TRBD2 for D (5 bases each). From germline, CDR1 is SQVTM and CDR2 ANQGSEA. The CDR3 is 13 residues long. V was cut by 7 bases and J by 2 bases, with 15 bases left in between. The CDR3 region is CSATGGLAYEQYF. CDR3 nucleotide sequence: TGCAGCGCCACTGGGGGTTTAGCCTACGAGCAGTACTTC.

This clonotype was seen at least ten times. The chain employs TRBV4-2 and TRBJ2-3; 10 bases line up with TRBD1. V lost 0 bases and J lost 6; bases outside the gene matches: 3. The CDR3 spans 15 residues. Germline V CDR1 and CDR2: LGHNA, YNFKEQ. The DNA of the CDR3 is TGTGCCAGCAGCCAAGAGGACAGGGGGTTGGATACGCAGTATTTT. Protein: CASSQEDRGLDTQYF.

This clonotype appeared a few times. This rearrangement joins TRBV27 to TRBJ2-7; 9 bases are shared with TRBD2. In germline, CDR1 is MNHEY, CDR2 SMNVEV (reference sequence). This CDR3 spans 15 amino acids. J gave up 4 bases and V 5 bases, and 9 bases lay outside the gene matches. The CDR3 bases are TGTGCCAGCAGTATACAGCCGGGACTAGCTTACGAGCAGTACTTC. Protein product: CASSIQPGLAYEQYF.

This clonotype was seen many times. The chain links TRBV20-1 to TRBJ2-1, with TRBD2 identical over 9 bases. This CDR3 comprises 14 residues. Germline trimming cut 2 bases from V and 3 bases from J; bases unmatched to any gene: 2. From germline, CDR1 is DFQATT and CDR2 SNEGSKA (reference sequence). The CDR3 DNA reads as TGCAGTGCTAGATATAGCGGGGGCTACAATGAGCAGTTCTTC. It codes for CSARYSGGYNEQFF.

The J gene is TRBJ2-3, the V gene TRBV4-1; a possible D gene is TRBD1 (6 bases). The CDR3 loop spans 14 amino acids. Germline CDR1 MGHRA, CDR2 YSYEKL. V was clipped by 1 base and J by 5 bases, with 10 bases between them. The CDR3 nucleotides are TGCGCCAGCAGCCAAGGGTCAGGGGTAGATACGCAGTATTTT. It translates to CASSQGSGVDTQYF.

This clonotype was detected many times. The chain links TRBV7-2 to TRBJ2-3, with 8 bases identical to TRBD2. The germline V gene encodes CDR1 SGHTA and CDR2 FQGNSA. This CDR3 has 16 amino acids. The junction had 10 bases not matched to a gene; V was cut back by 5 bases and J by 3 bases. The CDR3 DNA reads as TGTGCCAGCAGCATTGGGGCGGGAGGAGGGACAGATACGCAGTATTTT. Its translation: CASSIGAGGGTDTQYF.